These 20 T cell receptor beta chains originate from one sample sequenced in a study of breast tumors, draining lymph nodes, adjacent tissues. Axillary draining lymph nodes of breast cancer patients supplied the node samples. TCRdb reanalysed the multiplex PCR reads using MiXCR and keeps one entry per CDR3 protein. Among around 110,000 distinct CDR3 sequences, approximately 28% were seen once, and the ten largest hold approximately 5%. Sequencing was performed on axillary lymph node tissue. The origin of the receptors is a female donor with breast cancer. Some clones in this sample may be carry-over from other donors' samples.

This clonotype showed up just a few times. A much larger clone differs from this one at a single base, so this may be a read error. In DNA, the CDR3 is TGTGCCAGCAGCGTAGAAGCTCAGGGGGTCGGGGAGCCGTTTTTT. Protein product: CASSVEAQGVGEPFF. The J gene is TRBJ2-2, the V gene TRBV9, with 7 bases matching TRBD1. Per the germline V gene, CDR1 is SGDLS and CDR2 is YYNGEE. The CDR3 is 15 amino acids.

The sample holds many counts of this clonotype. This chain links TRBV14 with TRBJ2-5; D call uncertain. The length of the CDR3 is 13 residues. CDR1 and CDR2 from the germline V gene are SGHDN and FVKESK. V was cut by 4 bases and J by 9 bases, with 15 bases left in between. In nucleotides, the CDR3 is TGTGCCAGCAGCCGTCTGAGCCCCCGGGCCCAGTACTTC. Its protein product is CASSRLSPRAQYF.

This clonotype appeared many times. Written as DNA, the CDR3 is TGTGCCACCGCGGGAGGGGGCCCCAATCAGCCCCAGCATTTT. Translating gives CATAGGGPNQPQHF. This chain connects TRBV12-3 or TRBV12-4 to TRBJ1-5, with 7 bases matching TRBD1. Trimming cost V 10 bases and J 3 bases; bases outside gene matches: 9. The CDR3 length is 14 residues.

The chain combines TRBV20-1 with TRBJ2-7; D gene unclear. Germline CDR1 is DFQATT and CDR2 is SNEGSKA (reference sequence). V was clipped by 1 base and J by 2 bases, with 12 bases between them. The length of the CDR3 is 14 residues. The CDR3, as DNA: TGCAGTGCTAGAGGACCGGTACAAGCCTACGAGCAGTACTTC. It specifies CSARGPVQAYEQYF.

The sample holds a few counts of this clonotype. This clone may be a read error of a much larger clone one base away. This sequence joins TRBV5-5 and TRBJ2-7; D gene ambiguous. CDR1 SGHKS and CDR2 YYEKEE come from the germline V gene (reference sequence). V dropped 2 bases and J dropped 2 bases, with 11 bases sitting between them. The CDR3 runs to 14 residues. The CDR3 sequence is CASSLHAAAYEQYF. The CDR3 DNA is TGTGCCAGCAGCTTACATGCTGCGGCCTACGAGCAGTACTTC.

This clonotype was picked up many times. This chain joins TRBV6-5 and TRBJ1-6, with D maybe TRBD1 (5 bases). In germline, CDR1 is MNHEY, CDR2 SVGAGI. CDR3 length: 16 residues. V was trimmed by 2 bases and J by 7 bases, leaving 15 bases between them. This CDR3 reads CASSYVRGGRNSPLHF. In DNA form, the CDR3 reads TGTGCCAGCAGTTACGTCCGGGGGGGGAGAAATTCACCCCTCCACTTT.

The rearrangement links TRBV20-1 to TRBJ2-3; maybe TRBD1 (6 bases). The CDR3 has 15 amino acids. Germline CDR1 reads DFQATT; CDR2 reads SNEGSKA (reference sequence). Trimming removed 5 bases from V and 2 bases from J, with 17 bases in between. CDR3: CSAYEGVGITDTQYF. The DNA of the CDR3 is TGCAGTGCTTACGAGGGGGTAGGAATCACAGATACGCAGTATTTT.

This clonotype has a count of ten or more. V usage is TRBV5-8 and J usage is TRBJ2-1; TRBD2 agrees at 8 bases. The CDR3 sequence is 17 residues long. J gave up 1 base and V 0 bases, and 6 bases lay outside the gene matches. Germline CDR1 and CDR2: SGHTS and YDEGEE. The CDR3 spells CASSLAMGGGSYNEQFF. CDR3 bases: TGTGCCAGCAGCTTGGCTATGGGCGGGGGGTCCTACAATGAGCAGTTCTTC.

The rearrangement uses TRBV7-8 and TRBJ2-5; the match to TRBD2 covers 9 bases. V shed 5 bases and J 8 bases; nucleotides not matched to a gene: 12. CDR3 length: 15 amino acids. Germline V CDR1 and CDR2: SGHVS, FQNEAQ. The CDR3 DNA sequence: TGTGCCAGCAGCCTCGGGCGGGGGGGCCGCGAAACCCAGTACTTC. As protein: CASSLGRGGRETQYF.

The count of this clonotype is one. The V gene is TRBV11-2, the J gene TRBJ2-7; 7 bases line up with TRBD1. CDR3 size: 14 residues. The germline V gene encodes CDR1 SGHAT and CDR2 FQNNGV. J was trimmed by 3 bases and V by 4 bases; bases with no gene match: 6. The CDR3 nucleotides are TGTGCCAGCAGCTCCGGCGACAGGGTCTACGAGCAGTACTTC. Protein: CASSSGDRVYEQYF. Using reference TRBV11-2 and TRBJ2-7 for the parts outside the CDR3, the full variable domain is EAGVAQSPRYKIIEKRQSVAFWCNPISGHATLYWYQQILGQGPKLLIQFQNNGVVDDSQLPKDRFSAERLKGVDSTLKIQPAKLEDSAVYLCASSSGDRVYEQYFGPGTRLTVT.

This clonotype has a count of ten or more. The genes are TRBV5-1 and TRBJ1-2; 11 nucleotides line up with TRBD1. Germline V gene lookup returns CDR1 SGHRS and CDR2 YFSETQ. The V gene end was trimmed by 4 bases and the J gene end by 7 bases; junction bases not matched to a gene: 6. There are 14 residues in the CDR3. The CDR3 reads CASSPRTGGSGYTF. The CDR3, as DNA: TGCGCCAGCAGCCCGCGGACAGGGGGCTCTGGCTACACCTTC.

This clonotype was detected ten times or more. The chain carries TRBV5-1 and TRBJ2-7, with 8 positions matching TRBD2. The V segment lost 4 bases and the J segment 6 bases; nucleotides outside the gene matches: 12. Germline CDR1 SGHRS, CDR2 YFSETQ. The length of the CDR3 is 15 residues. The CDR3 spells CASSPTPTSVAEQYF. The CDR3 DNA reads TGCGCCAGCAGCCCTACCCCGACTAGCGTTGCCGAGCAGTACTTC.

As regards this clonotype: A read error may be the cause here, since a much bigger clone is one base away. Here the CDR3 omits its conserved ending phenylalanine or tryptophan, so a read error is the likely source. The chain is built from TRBV10-1 and TRBJ2-2, with TRBD2 matching 7 bases. The CDR3 runs to 12 residues. Germline CDR1 and CDR2: WNHNN and SYGVQD (reference sequence). The ends lost 4 bases at V and 11 bases at J; junction bases unmatched: 4. The chain's CDR3 is CASSASGGELFV. The CDR3 nucleotides read TGCGCCAGCAGTGCCTCGGGGGGTGAGCTGTTTGTT.

This clonotype was seen repeatedly, ten times or more. The V gene is TRBV28, the J gene TRBJ2-7; TRBD2 matches at 8 bases. V lost 2 bases to trimming and J lost 0 bases; unmatched junction nucleotides: 0. Germline CDR1 and CDR2: MDHEN and SYDVKM. This CDR3 is 14 amino acids long. CDR3 sequence (DNA): TGTGCCAGCAGTTTAGCGGGAGGCTCCTACGAGCAGTACTTC. Amino acid sequence: CASSLAGGSYEQYF.

Ten or more counts support this clonotype. The J gene is TRBJ2-3, the V gene TRBV9, with 10 bases aligning to TRBD2. Germline CDR1 SGDLS, CDR2 YYNGEE. This CDR3 is built from 15 residues. V shed 2 bases, J shed 4 bases, and the junction held 4 bases outside the gene matches. CDR3 nucleotide sequence: TGTGCCAGCAGCGTCCTAGCGGGGGACCCAGATACGCAGTATTTT. Translating it yields CASSVLAGDPDTQYF.

This clonotype was counted ten times or more. The chain joins TRBV6-1 to TRBJ2-3; TRBD1 agrees at 8 bases. The CDR3 is made up of 14 amino acids. Germline CDR1 reads MNHNS; CDR2 reads SASEGT. Unmatched junction bases numbered 4, after V lost 7 bases and J lost 1 base. Written as DNA, the CDR3 is TGTGCCAGCAACAAGGGACAGGGCACAGATACGCAGTATTTT. The encoded protein is CASNKGQGTDTQYF.

In this sample, this clonotype turned up many times. This chain links TRBV30 with TRBJ2-3, with 7 nucleotides matching TRBD1. This CDR3 is 14 amino acids long. Trimming cost V 5 bases and J 6 bases; bases outside gene matches: 11. CDR1 is GTSNPN, CDR2 SVGIG, per germline (reference sequence). CDR3 in DNA: TGTGCCTGGTCTCTGGGACAGCCCGGGGATACGCAGTATTTT. Residues: CAWSLGQPGDTQYF.

This clonotype was counted at least ten times. V and J are TRBV4-1 and TRBJ1-4; perhaps TRBD1 as D (5 bases). V lost 1 base to trimming and J lost 5 bases, with 8 bases between them. Germline loops: CDR1 MGHRA, CDR2 YSYEKL. The CDR3 contains 14 residues. CDR3: CASSQGTPNEKLFF. The CDR3 region has the DNA TGCGCCAGCAGCCAAGGGACACCAAATGAAAAACTGTTTTTT.

On this clonotype itself: Its ends do not fully match the called genes, so a read error is possible. The chain has TRBV20-1 and TRBJ2-7; TRBD1 might be the D (5 bases). The germline V gene has CDR1 DFQATT and CDR2 SNEGSKA (reference sequence). The CDR3 is made up of 13 amino acids. DNA of the CDR3: TGCAGTGCTAGGTCAAGGGGCCCCTACGCGCAGTATTTC. Its translation: CSARSRGPYAQYF.

In this sample, this clonotype turned up many times. This sequence joins TRBV20-1 and TRBJ2-5; 10 bases fit TRBD2. The germline CDR1 and CDR2 sequences are DFQATT and SNEGSKA (reference sequence). V lost 3 bases to trimming and J lost 5 bases; unmatched junction nucleotides: 6. CDR3 length equals 14 residues. This chain's CDR3 is CSARPSGRGETQYF. CDR3 bases: TGCAGTGCTAGGCCTAGCGGGAGAGGGGAGACCCAGTACTTC.